This T cell receptor beta chain was observed in a study of CD8 T cells in Susac syndrome. Study information: The Susac syndrome patients that were sequenced included more than 5 with active disease and roughly eight in remission.

This CDR3 is 12 amino acids long. The ends were cut back, 0 bases at V and 15 bases at J, with 15 bases in the middle. Germline CDR1 GTSNPN, CDR2 SVGIG (reference sequence). CD8+ and CD4+ blood T cells underwent TCR beta sequencing. Random hexamers were used to reverse transcribe 0.5 to 1 ug of RNA. TCRdb recomputed calls from the immunoSEQ multiplex PCR reads with MiXCR, one row per CDR3 protein. The sample holds roughly 250,000 distinct CDR3 sequences, less than 96% seen once. The genes are TRBV30 and TRBJ2-1; no clear D gene. This sequence originates from a human donor with Susac syndrome. Sequencing was performed on CD4+ T cells from PBMCs. As DNA, the CDR3 is TGTGCCTGGAGTGTCATTGGATCCTCAATGTTCTTC. Its translation is CAWSVIGSSMFF.